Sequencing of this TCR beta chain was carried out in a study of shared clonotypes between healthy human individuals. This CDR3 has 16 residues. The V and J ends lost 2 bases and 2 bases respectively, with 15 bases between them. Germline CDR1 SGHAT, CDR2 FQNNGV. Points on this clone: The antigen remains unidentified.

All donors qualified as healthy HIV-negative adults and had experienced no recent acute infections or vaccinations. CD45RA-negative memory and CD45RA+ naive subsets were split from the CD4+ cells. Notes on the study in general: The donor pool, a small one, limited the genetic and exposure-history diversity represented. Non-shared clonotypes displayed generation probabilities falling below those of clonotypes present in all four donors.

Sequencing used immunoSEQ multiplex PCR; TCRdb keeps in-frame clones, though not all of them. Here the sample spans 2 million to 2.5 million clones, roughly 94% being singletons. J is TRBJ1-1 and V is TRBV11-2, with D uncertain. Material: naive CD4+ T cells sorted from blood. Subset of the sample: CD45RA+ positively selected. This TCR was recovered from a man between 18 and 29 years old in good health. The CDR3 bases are TGTGCCAGCAGCTTAAGTGTGGTCGGCTTCAACACTGAAGCTTTCTTT. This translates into CASSLSVVGFNTEAFF. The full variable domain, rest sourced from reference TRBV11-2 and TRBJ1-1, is EAGVAQSPRYKIIEKRQSVAFWCNPISGHATLYWYQQILGQGPKLLIQFQNNGVVDDSQLPKDRFSAERLKGVDSTLKIQPAKLEDSAVYLCASSLSVVGFNTEAFFGQGTRLTVV.